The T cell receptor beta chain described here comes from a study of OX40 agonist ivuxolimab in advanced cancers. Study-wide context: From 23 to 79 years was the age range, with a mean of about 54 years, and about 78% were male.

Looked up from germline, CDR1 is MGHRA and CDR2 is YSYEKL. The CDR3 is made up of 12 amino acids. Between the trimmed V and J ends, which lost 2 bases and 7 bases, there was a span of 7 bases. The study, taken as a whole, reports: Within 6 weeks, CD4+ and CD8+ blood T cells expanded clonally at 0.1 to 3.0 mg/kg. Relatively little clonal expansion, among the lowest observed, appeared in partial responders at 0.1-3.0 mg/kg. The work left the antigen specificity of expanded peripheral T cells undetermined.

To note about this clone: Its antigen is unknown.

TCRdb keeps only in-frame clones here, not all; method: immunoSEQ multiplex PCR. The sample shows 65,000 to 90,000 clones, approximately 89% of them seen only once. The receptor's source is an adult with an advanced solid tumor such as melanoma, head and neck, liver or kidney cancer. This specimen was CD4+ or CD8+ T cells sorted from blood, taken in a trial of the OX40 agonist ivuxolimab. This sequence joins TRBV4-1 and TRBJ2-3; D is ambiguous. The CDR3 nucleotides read TGCGCCAGCAGCCAACCCCAACATACGCAGTATTTT. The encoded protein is CASSQPQHTQYF.